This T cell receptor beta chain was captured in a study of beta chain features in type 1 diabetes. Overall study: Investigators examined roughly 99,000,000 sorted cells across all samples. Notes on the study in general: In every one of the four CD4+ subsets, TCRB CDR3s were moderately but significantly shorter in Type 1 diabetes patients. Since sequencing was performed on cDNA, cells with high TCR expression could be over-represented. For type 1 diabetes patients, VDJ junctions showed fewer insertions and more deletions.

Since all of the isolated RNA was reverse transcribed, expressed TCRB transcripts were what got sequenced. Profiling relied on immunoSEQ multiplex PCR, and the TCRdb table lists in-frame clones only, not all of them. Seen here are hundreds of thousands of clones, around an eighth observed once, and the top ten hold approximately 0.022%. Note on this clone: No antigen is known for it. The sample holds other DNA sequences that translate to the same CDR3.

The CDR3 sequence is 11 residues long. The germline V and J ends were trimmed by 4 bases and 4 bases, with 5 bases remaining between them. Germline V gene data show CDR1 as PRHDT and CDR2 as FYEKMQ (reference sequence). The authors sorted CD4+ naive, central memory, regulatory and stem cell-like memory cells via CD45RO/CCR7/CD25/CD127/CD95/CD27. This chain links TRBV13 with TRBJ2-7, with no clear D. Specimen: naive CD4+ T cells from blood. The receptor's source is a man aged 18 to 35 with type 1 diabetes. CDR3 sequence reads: CASSSPYEQYF. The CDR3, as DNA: TGTGCCAGCAGCTCACCGTACGAGCAGTACTTC.